A selection of T cell receptor beta chains follows, all from one sample in a study of blood T cell repertoires in COVID-19. Only in-frame clones appear in the TCRdb table, and some are missing; sequencing was by immunoSEQ multiplex PCR. Of 150,000 to 180,000 clones in the sample, 75% to 95% were seen once. Sequencing used peripheral blood. These receptors were collected from a man aged 45 to 65 with acute or convalescent COVID-19. Each CDR3 is given with its conserved first and last residue. D genes are given only for firm matches. Only part of the rows carry a size: once, few, many, or a class if the clone is expanded.

D gene,clone size,V gene,J gene,CDR3 protein,CDR3 DNA
TRBD1,.,TRBV3-1/TRBV3-2,TRBJ1-6,CASSQEGQGANSPLHF,TGTGCCAGCAGCCAAGAGGGACAGGGGGCGAATTCACCCCTCCACTTT
TRBD1,.,TRBV12-5,TRBJ1-1,CASGDRGEAFF,TGTGCTAGTGGAGACAGGGGTGAAGCTTTCTTT
.,.,TRBV7-6,TRBJ2-2,CASSFQQGLGTGELFF,TGTGCCAGCAGCTTTCAACAGGGTCTCGGCACCGGGGAGCTGTTTTTT
TRBD1,.,TRBV4-3,TRBJ1-1,CASSRGLTGGNTEAFF,TGCGCCAGCAGCCGGGGCCTTACAGGGGGGAACACTGAAGCTTTCTTT
.,.,TRBV9,TRBJ2-5,CASSVDPSTEETQYF,TGTGCCAGCAGCGTAGATCCTAGCACGGAGGAGACCCAGTACTTC
.,.,TRBV28,TRBJ2-2,CASSRRVARVTGELFF,TGTGCCAGCAGTCGGAGAGTAGCAAGAGTCACCGGGGAGCTGTTTTTT
TRBD1,.,TRBV28,TRBJ1-2,CASSLPGTGTKVGYTF,TGTGCCAGCAGTTTACCCGGGACAGGGACCAAGGTTGGCTACACCTTC
TRBD2,.,TRBV9,TRBJ2-1,CASSESGGPYNEQFF,TGTGCCAGCAGCGAAAGCGGGGGGCCCTACAATGAGCAGTTCTTC
.,.,TRBV18,TRBJ2-4,CASSPVVAGLAKNIQYF,TGTGCCAGCTCACCAGTGGTCGCGGGACTAGCCAAAAACATTCAGTACTTC
TRBD2,.,TRBV28,TRBJ2-5,CASATGLAGGPWEGTQYF,TGTGCCAGCGCCACGGGGCTAGCGGGGGGGCCTTGGGAAGGGACCCAGTACTTC
TRBD2,few,TRBV18,TRBJ2-5,CASSRGLAQETQYF,TGTGCCAGCTCACGAGGACTAGCCCAAGAGACCCAGTACTTC
.,once,TRBV6-5,TRBJ1-1,CASRNSLNTEAFF,TGTGCCAGCAGGAACAGCCTGAACACTGAAGCTTTCTTT
.,.,TRBV3-1/TRBV3-2,TRBJ2-4,CASSQGSVNIQYF,TGTGCCAGCAGCCAAGGATCAGTAAACATTCAGTACTTC
.,.,TRBV2,TRBJ1-3,CASSSTGSGNTIYF,TGTGCCAGCAGTTCGACTGGCTCTGGAAACACCATATATTTT
.,.,TRBV7-2,TRBJ2-3,CASSLGLQDTQYF,TGTGCCAGCAGCTTAGGTTTACAAGATACGCAGTATTTT
TRBD2,.,TRBV28,TRBJ2-1,CASSLDEVAGPSNEQFF,TGTGCCAGCAGTTTAGACGAAGTAGCGGGACCGAGCAATGAGCAGTTCTTC
TRBD2,.,TRBV18,TRBJ2-5,CASSAGGAQTQYF,TGTGCCAGCTCCGCCGGGGGGGCTCAGACCCAGTACTTC
.,.,TRBV2,TRBJ1-5,CASSDTTRSNQPQHF,TGTGCCAGCAGTGACACCACACGATCCAATCAGCCCCAGCATTTT
.,.,TRBV7-9,TRBJ2-2,CASSQATGELFF,TGTGCCAGCAGCCAGGCCACCGGGGAGCTGTTTTTT
.,.,TRBV18,TRBJ1-1,CASSPRVETEAFF,TGTGCCAGCTCACCACGTGTTGAGACTGAAGCTTTCTTT
.,.,TRBV6-2/TRBV6-3,TRBJ1-4,CASSDGQQGGFREKLFF,TGTGCCAGCAGTGACGGACAGCAAGGAGGTTTTCGAGAAAAACTGTTTTTT
TRBD1,.,TRBV11-1,TRBJ1-1,CASSLRDRNTEAFF,TGTGCCAGCAGCTTACGGGACAGGAACACTGAAGCTTTCTTT
.,once,TRBV9,TRBJ1-3,CASSPHYGDTIYF,TGTGCCAGCAGCCCGCACTACGGAGACACCATATATTTT
.,.,TRBV20-1,TRBJ1-5,CSAQGYQPQHF,TGCAGTGCTCAGGGGTATCAGCCCCAGCATTTT
.,once,TRBV5-5,TRBJ2-7,CASSPGLQSYYEQYF,TGTGCCAGTAGCCCGGGACTCCAAAGCTACTACGAGCAGTACTTC
TRBD2,.,TRBV27,TRBJ2-1,CASSPGLAVNEQFF,TGTGCCAGCAGTCCCGGACTAGCGGTAAATGAGCAGTTCTTC
.,.,TRBV18,TRBJ2-5,CASSPPGRETQYF,TGTGCCAGCTCACCACCGGGGCGGGAGACCCAGTACTTC
.,.,TRBV11-2,TRBJ2-7,CASKRTDHEQYF,TGTGCCAGCAAACGGACAGACCACGAGCAGTACTTC
.,.,TRBV9,TRBJ1-4,CASSVAPQDQSEKLFF,TGTGCCAGCAGCGTAGCCCCCCAAGATCAGTCCGAAAAACTGTTTTTT
TRBD1,.,TRBV11-3,TRBJ2-7,CASSPWDRVDEQYF,TGTGCCAGCAGCCCCTGGGACAGGGTCGACGAGCAGTACTTC
TRBD1,.,TRBV30,TRBJ1-3,CAWSVVRQGAIFGNTIYF,TGTGCCTGGAGTGTAGTCCGCCAGGGGGCTATATTTGGAAACACCATATATTTT
.,.,TRBV6-6,TRBJ1-1,CASSYSWGRGNTEAFF,TGTGCCAGCAGTTACTCTTGGGGCAGGGGGAACACTGAAGCTTTCTTT
TRBD1,.,TRBV7-9,TRBJ2-2,CASSWHRGDTGELFF,TGTGCCAGCAGCTGGCACAGGGGGGACACCGGGGAGCTGTTTTTT